Sequencing of this TCR beta chain was carried out in a study of T cell responses to AZD1222 COVID-19 vaccine. Method: immunoSEQ multiplex PCR; TCRdb's copy keeps in-frame clones and lacks some. The sample has 110,000 to 150,000 clones, 80% to 95% seen once. J lost 2 bases, V lost 10 bases, and 6 bases had no gene match. CDR3 size: 15 residues. The germline V gene has CDR1 LNHDA and CDR2 SQIVND (reference sequence). The receptor comes from an adult who received the AZD1222 COVID-19 vaccine. Here the sequenced sample was peripheral blood, taken 28 days after the second AZD1222 dose. The chain employs TRBV19 and TRBJ2-1; 12 bases agree with TRBD2. The CDR3 loop is CATDPSGGAYNEQFF. In DNA, the CDR3 is TGTGCCACAGACCCTAGCGGGGGGGCCTACAATGAGCAGTTCTTC.